This TCR beta chain was identified during a study of STAT5B mutations in CD4+ large granular lymphocyte leukemia. Findings of the study overall: 8/27 top patient clones versus 2/35 control clones were TRBV06-family.

V lost 8 bases and J lost 5, with 24 bases in between. CDR3 length: 16 residues. Per germline, CDR1 MDHEN and CDR2 SYDVKM. This clone was detected a few times. Its specificity is not known. Assay: immunoSEQ multiplex PCR; the TCRdb copy retains only in-frame clones and omits some. The sample consists of some 40,000 clones, roughly 81% of them appearing once. Input material: CD4+ T cells from blood buffy coats. V and J are TRBV28 and TRBJ1-2; possible D gene TRBD1, 5 bases. The receptor was isolated from a human donor in good health. The CDR3 sequence is CASAFPPGLPDYGYTF. In nucleotides, the CDR3 is TGTGCCAGCGCCTTTCCGCCGGGACTCCCAGATTATGGCTACACCTTC.